A selection of T cell receptor beta chains follows, all from one sample in a study of monozygotic twins with cystic fibrosis. TCRdb keeps only in-frame clones here, not all; method: immunoSEQ multiplex PCR. The table has around 29,000 clones, about 82% seen once; the top ten hold about 1%. The sample consisted of blood. The source of these receptors is a girl aged 2-10 years with cystic fibrosis. CDR3s include the opening cysteine and the closing phenylalanine or tryptophan. A D gene is named only where the DNA matches it firmly. Clone size is not always given. Where it is, it says once, few, many or a class for expanded clones.

D	size	V	length	J	CDR3	DNA
TRBD1	once	TRBV28	15	TRBJ2-7	CASSSTGTGLYEQYF	TGTGCCAGCAGCTCCACCGGGACAGGGCTCTACGAGCAGTACTTC
TRBD2	-	TRBV4-1	15	TRBJ2-5	CASSQGGRAQETQYF	TGCGCCAGCAGCCAAGGTGGGAGGGCCCAAGAGACCCAGTACTTC
-	-	TRBV2	13	TRBJ2-1	CASSLGLAWEQFF	TGTGCCAGCAGTTTGGGGCTAGCGTGGGAGCAGTTCTTC
TRBD2	once	TRBV5-8	14	TRBJ2-2	CASSHRGDTGELFF	TGTGCCAGCAGTCATCGGGGGGACACCGGGGAGCTGTTTTTT
-	-	TRBV6-5	13	TRBJ1-2	CASSWGENYGYTF	TGTGCCAGCAGTTGGGGAGAAAACTATGGCTACACCTTC
TRBD1	few	TRBV5-1	14	TRBJ1-1	CASSLAGGDTEAFF	TGCGCCAGCAGCTTGGCAGGGGGGGACACTGAAGCTTTCTTT
TRBD2	-	TRBV7-6	16	TRBJ2-3	CASSQGLAGGYDTQYF	TGTGCCAGCAGCCAGGGACTAGCGGGAGGATATGATACGCAGTATTTT
TRBD2	-	TRBV30	14	TRBJ2-7	CAWNVAGGSYEQYF	TGTGCCTGGAACGTAGCGGGAGGTTCCTACGAGCAGTACTTC
TRBD1	-	TRBV25-1	15	TRBJ1-2	CASSEQGRGLWGYTF	TGTGCCAGCAGTGAACAAGGCAGGGGGCTATGGGGCTACACCTTC
TRBD1	-	TRBV10-2	15	TRBJ2-1	CASNYGTGGIDEQFF	TGCGCCAGCAATTACGGGACAGGGGGCATCGATGAGCAGTTCTTC
TRBD2	-	TRBV7-9	15	TRBJ2-1	CASSPGLAGYNEQFF	TGTGCCAGCAGCCCGGGACTAGCGGGATACAATGAGCAGTTCTTC
-	once	TRBV15	16	TRBJ2-6	CATSRDRAAGANVLTF	TGTGCCACCAGCAGAGATCGCGCAGCTGGGGCCAACGTCCTGACTTTC
TRBD2	once	TRBV6-5	15	TRBJ2-7	CASSGTSGGSYEQYF	TGTGCCAGCAGCGGGACTAGCGGAGGCAGCTACGAGCAGTACTTC
-	-	TRBV5-4	11	TRBJ2-7	CASSAVGEQYF	TGTGCCAGCAGTGCTGTGGGCGAGCAGTACTTC
TRBD1	-	TRBV5-1	15	TRBJ2-1	CASSLRQGAPNEQFF	TGCGCCAGCAGCTTGCGCCAGGGGGCCCCCAATGAGCAGTTCTTC
-	-	TRBV15	16	TRBJ2-7	CATSRDTGSATYEQYF	TGTGCCACCAGCAGAGATACGGGGAGTGCCACTTACGAGCAGTACTTC
-	few	TRBV6-1	14	TRBJ2-7	CASGRSSKGYEQYF	TGTGCCAGTGGAAGGTCGTCGAAGGGCTACGAGCAGTACTTC
-	-	TRBV19	15	TRBJ1-1	CASRGVGAAGTEAFF	TGTGCCAGTAGGGGGGTAGGAGCCGCGGGGACTGAAGCTTTCTTT
TRBD1	-	TRBV19	15	TRBJ1-1	CASSVGQGTNTEAFF	TGTGCCAGTAGTGTGGGACAGGGGACAAACACTGAAGCTTTCTTT
-	-	TRBV5-1	17	TRBJ2-3	CASSLAIGAASTDTQYF	TGCGCCAGCAGCTTGGCCATCGGGGCAGCTAGCACAGATACGCAGTATTTT
TRBD1	-	TRBV9	14	TRBJ1-1	CASSRQGEGTEAFF	TGTGCCAGCAGTCGACAGGGGGAAGGCACTGAAGCTTTCTTT
TRBD1	-	TRBV6-1	15	TRBJ2-1	CASSRDRVTYNEQFF	TGTGCCAGCAGCCGGGACAGGGTCACCTACAATGAGCAGTTCTTC
-	-	TRBV27	13	TRBJ2-7	CASRAGQPYEQYF	TGTGCCAGCAGAGCGGGACAGCCCTACGAGCAGTACTTC
-	-	TRBV5-6	15	TRBJ1-1	CASSLGQGTNTEAFF	TGTGCCAGCAGCTTGGGTCAGGGGACGAACACTGAAGCTTTCTTT
TRBD1	-	TRBV5-1	15	TRBJ2-5	CASSAGTGNQETQYF	TGCGCCAGCAGCGCTGGGACAGGGAACCAAGAGACCCAGTACTTC
TRBD2	once	TRBV13	13	TRBJ2-7	CASSLGGIYEQYF	TGTGCCAGCAGCTTGGGGGGGATCTACGAGCAGTACTTC
-	-	TRBV12-5	12	TRBJ1-2	CASGLVLSGYTF	TGTGCTAGTGGTTTGGTACTTTCTGGCTACACCTTC
-	few	TRBV2	15	TRBJ2-2	CASSVLPWGTGELFF	TGTGCCAGCAGTGTCCTCCCTTGGGGAACCGGGGAGCTGTTTTTT
-	once	TRBV7-9	16	TRBJ2-3	CASSLVGTGQRDTQYF	TGTGCCAGCAGCTTAGTAGGCACAGGGCAAAGAGATACGCAGTATTTT
TRBD1	-	TRBV10-3	13	TRBJ1-1	CAISGDSMTEAFF	TGTGCCATCAGTGGGGACAGTATGACTGAAGCTTTCTTT
-	-	TRBV7-9	16	TRBJ1-6	CASSLGLGSYNSPLHF	TGTGCCAGCAGCCTGGGCTTAGGCTCCTATAATTCACCCCTCCACTTT
TRBD2	-	TRBV7-7	15	TRBJ2-7	CASSPLAGETGEQYF	TGTGCCAGCAGCCCCCTAGCGGGAGAAACGGGGGAGCAGTACTTC
-	-	TRBV25-1	11	TRBJ1-2	CASSATYGYTF	TGTGCCAGCAGTGCCACCTATGGCTACACCTTC
-	few	TRBV29-1	11	TRBJ1-1	CSVDPGGEAFF	TGCAGCGTTGACCCGGGTGGCGAAGCTTTCTTT
-	once	TRBV6-5	13	TRBJ2-7	CASRTPGAYEQYF	TGTGCCAGCAGAACCCCCGGGGCCTACGAGCAGTACTTC
-	-	TRBV4-2	15	TRBJ1-1	CASSQGIIQNTEAFF	TGTGCCAGCAGCCAAGGGATCATCCAGAACACTGAAGCTTTCTTT
-	-	TRBV15	17	TRBJ1-3	CATSRDSLVNSGNTIYF	TGTGCCACCAGCAGAGATTCGTTAGTGAACTCTGGAAACACCATATATTTT
TRBD1	-	TRBV4-2	17	TRBJ2-1	CASSQEGGGQGNNEQFF	TGTGCCAGCAGCCAGGAAGGGGGTGGACAGGGGAACAATGAGCAGTTCTTC
-	-	TRBV7-9	16	TRBJ2-7	CASSLGSRERAYEQYF	TGTGCCAGCAGCTTAGGTAGCCGTGAAAGAGCCTACGAGCAGTACTTC
-	-	TRBV4-1	13	TRBJ1-4	CASSQGTFEKLFF	TGCGCCAGCAGCCAAGGGACATTCGAAAAACTGTTTTTT